This entry concerns a single TCR beta chain. Using immunoSEQ multiplex PCR, the repertoire was profiled, and TCRdb retains in-frame clones only, with some absent. In the table there are roughly 650,000 clones, more than 95% of which are singletons. The data were obtained in a study of shared clonotypes between healthy human individuals. Whole-study context: Three plates each covered CD4 naive and memory; CD8 naive two, CD8 memory one.

Sequenced sample: naive CD4+ T cells sorted from blood. Subset indicated: CD45RA+ positively selected. The TCR comes from a woman in her twenties or thirties in good health.

CDR3 sequence: CASSQQGGEAFF. The CDR3, as DNA: TGTGCCAGCAGCCAACAGGGCGGAGAAGCTTTCTTT. The rearrangement joins TRBV11-2 to TRBJ1-1; D might be TRBD1 (6 bases). This CDR3 region has 12 residues. Germline V CDR1 and CDR2: SGHAT, FQNNGV. Trimming left V 5 bases short and J 8 bases short, with 12 bases between.